What follows are 17 T cell receptor beta chains derived from one specimen sequenced in a study of OX40 agonist ivuxolimab in advanced cancers. TCRdb keeps only in-frame clones here, not all; method: immunoSEQ multiplex PCR. The sample lists 60,000 to 70,000 clones, 90% occurring once. The sequences come from CD4+ or CD8+ T cells sorted from blood, collected in a trial of the OX40 agonist ivuxolimab. Receptors were obtained from an adult with an advanced solid tumor such as melanoma, head and neck, liver or kidney cancer.

The chain is built from TRBV19 and TRBJ1-2; possible D gene TRBD1, 5 bases. This CDR3 comprises 11 residues. CDR1 LNHDA and CDR2 SQIVND come from the germline V gene (reference sequence). V lost 9 bases to trimming and J lost 3 bases, with 8 bases between them. As DNA, the CDR3 is TGTGCCAGCCGACAGTACTATGGCTACACCTTC. Translation gives CASRQYYGYTF.

The J gene is TRBJ1-2, the V gene TRBV5-1, with a possible D match to TRBD1 (5 bases). The CDR3 has 14 residues. Germline V gene data show CDR1 as SGHRS and CDR2 as YFSETQ. The V end was cut by 4 bases, the J end by 7 bases, with 17 bases between. The CDR3 DNA sequence: TGCGCCAGCAGCGATGTCGGGACGGTCATTGGCTACACCTTC. Residues: CASSDVGTVIGYTF.

This clone was found a few times. This chain uses TRBV18 with TRBJ1-5; D call uncertain. V gave up 3 bases and J gave up 0 bases, with 6 bases separating them. Germline CDR1 KGHSH, CDR2 LQKENI. CDR3 length: 14 residues. CDR3 sequence reads: CASSPSSSNQPQHF. The CDR3 DNA follows: TGTGCCAGCTCACCCTCCAGTAGCAATCAGCCCCAGCATTTT.

The V and J genes are TRBV28 and TRBJ1-6; D call uncertain. The V gene's germline CDR1 is MDHEN and CDR2 SYDVKM. The CDR3 contains 14 residues. Trimming left V 10 bases short and J 6 bases short, with 16 bases between. The CDR3 loop is CATREAALNSPLHF. DNA for the CDR3: TGTGCCACCAGAGAGGCGGCCCTTAATTCACCCCTCCACTTT.

This chain joins TRBV9 and TRBJ1-6; 10 positions agree with TRBD1. The CDR3 loop spans 14 amino acids. Trimming cost V 7 bases and J 9 bases; bases outside gene matches: 7. Germline V gives CDR1 SGDLS, CDR2 YYNGEE. CDR3 sequence reads: CASCPGQGTSPLHF. In DNA form, the CDR3 reads TGTGCCAGCTGCCCGGGACAGGGGACTTCACCCCTCCACTTT.

V and J are TRBV7-6 and TRBJ1-4; no definite D call. Germline CDR1 SGHVS, CDR2 FNYEAQ. The CDR3 consists of 15 residues. Trimming removed 1 base at V and 4 bases at J, with 10 bases between. This chain's CDR3 is CASSLETALNEKLFF. The CDR3 region has the DNA TGTGCCAGCAGCTTAGAGACGGCGCTTAATGAAAAACTGTTTTTT.

The rearrangement links TRBV27 to TRBJ2-3, with TRBD1 matching over 9 bases. Per germline, CDR1 MNHEY and CDR2 SMNVEV (reference sequence). With 7 bases clipped from V and 2 bases from J, the junction kept 13 bases outside the gene matches. The CDR3 has 17 residues. The CDR3 coding sequence is TGTGCCAGCATCGGAAGGGGGACAGGGTATGACACAGATACGCAGTATTTT. It encodes CASIGRGTGYDTDTQYF.

This clone was found once. The chain carries TRBV2 and TRBJ1-5; 9 positions match TRBD1. This CDR3 spans 13 amino acids. Germline V gene sequence: CDR1 SNHLY, CDR2 FYNNEI. V lost 3 bases to trimming and J lost 10 bases; unmatched junction nucleotides: 4. The DNA for the CDR3 is TGTGCCAGCAGTGAGACACAGGGGGCACCCCAGCATTTT. Protein sequence: CASSETQGAPQHF.

This clone has a single count. The chain joins TRBV7-2 to TRBJ2-2, with a possible D match to TRBD2 (6 bases). V lost 5 bases to trimming and J lost 7 bases, with 17 bases between them. The germline gives CDR1 SGHTA, CDR2 FQGNSA. This CDR3 is 15 amino acids long. CDR3 DNA sequence: TGTGCCAGCAGCGCGGGACGCGCGAGGGGCGGGGAGCTGTTTTTT. It codes for CASSAGRARGGELFF. Complete variable domain (other parts from reference TRBV7-2 and TRBJ2-2): GAGVSQSPSNKVTEKGKDVELRCDPISGHTALYWYRQSLGQGLEFLIYFQGNSAPDKSGLPSDRFSAERTGGSVSTLTIQRTQQEDSAVYLCASSAGRARGGELFFGEGSRLTVL.

The J gene is TRBJ1-2, the V gene TRBV7-2, with D possibly being TRBD1 (6 bases). The CDR3 has 13 residues. Trimming left V 2 bases short and J 3 bases short, with 7 bases between. Germline lookup yields CDR1 SGHTA and CDR2 FQGNSA. The CDR3 sequence is CASSLRTDYGYTF. The CDR3 DNA is TGTGCCAGCAGCTTACGGACAGACTATGGCTACACCTTC.

The DNA of the CDR3 is TGCGCCAGCAGTGATGCAGGGGGGGAAACAGATACGCAGTATTTT. It codes for CASSDAGGETDTQYF. The chain carries TRBV10-1 and TRBJ2-3; D may correspond to TRBD1 or TRBD2 (7 bases each). Germline V gives CDR1 WNHNN, CDR2 SYGVQD (reference sequence). The CDR3 is 15 amino acids. Trimming removed 3 bases from V and 3 bases from J, with 13 bases in between.

This clone appeared once. This chain links TRBV28 with TRBJ1-5; 8 nucleotides line up with TRBD1. This CDR3 is 19 amino acids long. V shed 5 bases and J 2 bases; nucleotides not matched to a gene: 17. Germline V lookup: CDR1 MDHEN, CDR2 SYDVKM. The CDR3 reads CASSHPPWGDRLGNQPQHF. Here the CDR3 DNA reads TGTGCCAGCAGTCACCCACCGTGGGGGGACAGGCTCGGCAATCAGCCCCAGCATTTT.

The chain carries TRBV4-2 and TRBJ2-7; possible D gene TRBD2, 6 bases. V lost 2 bases, J lost 0 bases, and 8 bases lay in between. CDR3 size: 14 residues. Looked up from germline, CDR1 is LGHNA and CDR2 is YNFKEQ. The CDR3 coding sequence is TGTGCCAGCAGCCAACGGGGGAGCTCCTACGAGCAGTACTTC. It yields the protein CASSQRGSSYEQYF.

The chain joins TRBV28 to TRBJ1-5; TRBD1 matches at 7 bases. Germline V CDR1 and CDR2: MDHEN, SYDVKM. The CDR3 length is 16 residues. Losses at the gene ends were 2 bases for V and 1 base for J; bases not matched to a gene: 5. The CDR3: CASSLGPTGSNQPQHF. DNA for the CDR3: TGTGCCAGCAGTTTAGGCCCGACAGGGAGCAATCAGCCCCAGCATTTT. The full variable domain, in which reference TRBV28 and TRBJ1-5 provide the parts outside the CDR3, is DVKVTQSSRYLVKRTGEKVFLECVQDMDHENMFWYRQDPGLGLRLIYFSYDVKMKEKGDIPEGYSVSREKKERFSLILESASTNQTSMYLCASSLGPTGSNQPQHFGDGTRLSIL.

The chain employs TRBV6-6 and TRBJ1-1; weak D call: TRBD1 (5 bases). V lost 2 bases to trimming and J lost 5 bases, with 12 bases between them. CDR1 is MNHNY, CDR2 SVGAGI, per germline (reference sequence). The CDR3 runs 14 residues. CDR3 protein: CASSYGGSGTEAFF. The CDR3 DNA is TGTGCCAGCAGTTACGGGGGGTCGGGGACTGAAGCTTTCTTT.

The V gene is TRBV7-2, the J gene TRBJ2-1; 8 bases align to TRBD2. The CDR3 covers 17 residues. Germline loops: CDR1 SGHTA, CDR2 FQGNSA. V gave up 4 bases and J gave up 1 base; unmatched junction bases: 9. The CDR3 sequence: CASSSSPGGGSYNEQFF. The CDR3, as DNA: TGTGCCAGCAGCTCCTCCCCGGGGGGGGGATCCTACAATGAGCAGTTCTTC. Full variable domain (remainder filled in from reference TRBV7-2 and TRBJ2-1): GAGVSQSPSNKVTEKGKDVELRCDPISGHTALYWYRQSLGQGLEFLIYFQGNSAPDKSGLPSDRFSAERTGGSVSTLTIQRTQQEDSAVYLCASSSSPGGGSYNEQFFGPGTRLTVL.

This chain joins TRBV18 and TRBJ1-1, with a tentative D call TRBD1 (5 bases). The CDR3 spans 15 residues. V shed 4 bases and J shed 0 bases, with 12 bases lying between them. Per germline, CDR1 KGHSH and CDR2 LQKENI. This chain's CDR3 is CASSLGTVMNTEAFF. In DNA form, the CDR3 reads TGTGCCAGCTCACTGGGGACGGTTATGAACACTGAAGCTTTCTTT.